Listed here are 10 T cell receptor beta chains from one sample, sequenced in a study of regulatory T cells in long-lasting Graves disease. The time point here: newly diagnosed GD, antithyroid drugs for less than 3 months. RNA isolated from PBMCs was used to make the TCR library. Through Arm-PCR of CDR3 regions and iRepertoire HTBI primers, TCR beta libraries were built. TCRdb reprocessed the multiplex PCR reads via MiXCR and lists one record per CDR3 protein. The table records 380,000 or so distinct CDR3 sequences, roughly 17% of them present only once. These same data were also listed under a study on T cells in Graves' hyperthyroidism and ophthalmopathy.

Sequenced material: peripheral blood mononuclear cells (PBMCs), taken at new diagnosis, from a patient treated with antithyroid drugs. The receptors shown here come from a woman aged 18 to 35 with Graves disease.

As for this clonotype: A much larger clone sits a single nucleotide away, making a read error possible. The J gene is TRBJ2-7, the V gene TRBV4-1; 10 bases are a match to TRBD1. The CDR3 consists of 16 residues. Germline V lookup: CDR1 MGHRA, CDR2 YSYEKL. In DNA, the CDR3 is TGCGCCAACAGCCAAACCGGGGGGACAGGGGTCTACGAGCAGTACTTC. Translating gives CANSQTGGTGVYEQYF.

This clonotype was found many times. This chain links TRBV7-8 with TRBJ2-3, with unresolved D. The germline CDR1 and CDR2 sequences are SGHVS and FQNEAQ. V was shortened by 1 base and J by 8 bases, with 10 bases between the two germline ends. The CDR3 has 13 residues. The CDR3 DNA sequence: TGTGCCAGCAGCTTAGGCGATCTCGCTACGCAGTATTTT. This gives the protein CASSLGDLATQYF.

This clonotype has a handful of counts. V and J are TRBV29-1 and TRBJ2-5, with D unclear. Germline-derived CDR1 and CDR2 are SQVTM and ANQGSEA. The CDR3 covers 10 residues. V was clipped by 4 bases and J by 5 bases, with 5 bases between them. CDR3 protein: CSVVRETQYF. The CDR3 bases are TGCAGCGTTGTGAGGGAGACCCAGTACTTC.

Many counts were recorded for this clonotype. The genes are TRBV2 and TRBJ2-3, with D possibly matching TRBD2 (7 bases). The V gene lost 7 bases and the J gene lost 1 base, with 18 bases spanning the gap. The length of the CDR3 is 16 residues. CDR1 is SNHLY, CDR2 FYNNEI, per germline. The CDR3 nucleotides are TGTGCCAGCACCGAAGGGGGAACTAGCGGCACAGATACGCAGTATTTT. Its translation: CASTEGGTSGTDTQYF.

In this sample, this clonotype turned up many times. The CDR3 coding sequence is TGTGCCAGCTCACCTATTGGTACAAGACAGAGAAGCTACGAGCAGTACTTC. The encoded protein is CASSPIGTRQRSYEQYF. The genes are TRBV18 and TRBJ2-7, with D maybe TRBD1 (5 bases). The CDR3 extends over 17 amino acids. Germline loops: CDR1 KGHSH, CDR2 LQKENI. V shed 3 bases and J shed 3 bases, with 21 bases lying between them.

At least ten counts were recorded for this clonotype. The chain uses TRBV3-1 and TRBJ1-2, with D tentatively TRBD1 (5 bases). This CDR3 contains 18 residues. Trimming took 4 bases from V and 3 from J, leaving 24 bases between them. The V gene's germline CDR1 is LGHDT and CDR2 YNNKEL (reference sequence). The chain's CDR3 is CASSPTLRRGIGDYGYTF. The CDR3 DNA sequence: TGTGCCAGCAGCCCGACCCTGCGGCGGGGGATCGGGGACTATGGCTACACCTTC.

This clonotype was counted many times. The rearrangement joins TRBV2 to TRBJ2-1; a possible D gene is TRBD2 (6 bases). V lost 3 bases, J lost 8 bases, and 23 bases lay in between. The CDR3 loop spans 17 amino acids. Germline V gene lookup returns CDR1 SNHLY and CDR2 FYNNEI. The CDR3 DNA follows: TGTGCCAGCAGTGAGGGGATGCCGGGAGTCCTCCGGGATGAGCAGTTCTTC. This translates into CASSEGMPGVLRDEQFF.

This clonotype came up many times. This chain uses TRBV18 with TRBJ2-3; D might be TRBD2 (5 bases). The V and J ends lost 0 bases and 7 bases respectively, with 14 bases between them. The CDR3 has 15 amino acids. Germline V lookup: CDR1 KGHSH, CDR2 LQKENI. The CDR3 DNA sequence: TGTGCCAGCTCACCACCCGATACTAGGAGGCATACGCAGTATTTT. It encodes CASSPPDTRRHTQYF.

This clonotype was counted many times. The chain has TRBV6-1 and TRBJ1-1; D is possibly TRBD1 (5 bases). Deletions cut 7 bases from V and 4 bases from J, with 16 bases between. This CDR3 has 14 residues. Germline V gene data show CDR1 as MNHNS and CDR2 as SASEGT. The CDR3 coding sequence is TGTGCCAGCACCCCGTTGGGGGTGGGCACTGAAGCTTTCTTT. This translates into CASTPLGVGTEAFF.

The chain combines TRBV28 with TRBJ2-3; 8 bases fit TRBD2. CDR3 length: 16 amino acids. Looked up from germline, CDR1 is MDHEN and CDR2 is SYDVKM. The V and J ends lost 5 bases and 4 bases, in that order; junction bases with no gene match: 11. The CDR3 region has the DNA TGTGCCAGCAGTCAGTGGGGCGGGAGGTGGGCAGATACGCAGTATTTT. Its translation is CASSQWGGRWADTQYF.